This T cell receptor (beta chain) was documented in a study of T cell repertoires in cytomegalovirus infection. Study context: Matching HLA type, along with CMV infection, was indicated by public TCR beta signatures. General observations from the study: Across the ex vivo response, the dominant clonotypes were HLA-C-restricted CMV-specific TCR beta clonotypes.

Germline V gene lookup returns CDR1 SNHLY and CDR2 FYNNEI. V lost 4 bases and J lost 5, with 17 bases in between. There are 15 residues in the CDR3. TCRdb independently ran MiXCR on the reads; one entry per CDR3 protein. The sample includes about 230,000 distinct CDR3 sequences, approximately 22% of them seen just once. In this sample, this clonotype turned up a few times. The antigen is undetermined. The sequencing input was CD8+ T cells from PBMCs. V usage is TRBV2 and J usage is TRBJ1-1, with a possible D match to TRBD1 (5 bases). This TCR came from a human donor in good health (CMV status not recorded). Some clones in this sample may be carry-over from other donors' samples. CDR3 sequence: CASSGAVRGATEAFF. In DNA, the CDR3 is TGTGCCAGCAGTGGGGCGGTTCGAGGGGCAACTGAAGCTTTCTTT.